A single sample gave rise to the 14 T cell receptor beta chains below, sequenced in a study of T cell repertoires in cytomegalovirus infection. TCRdb processed the reads anew with MiXCR; each CDR3 protein has one entry. This table has 200,000 to 250,000 distinct CDR3 sequences, 5% to 8.5% appearing once. Sequencing used PBMCs. All receptors come from a human donor in good health (CMV status not recorded). Some clones in this sample may be carry-over from other donors' samples.

This clonotype was seen ten or more times. The V call is TRBV7-9, the J call TRBJ2-5; 10 nucleotides align to TRBD2. The CDR3 is 13 amino acids. The germline gives CDR1 SEHNR, CDR2 FQNEAQ (reference sequence). Trimming cost V 3 bases and J 14 bases; bases outside gene matches: 9. This CDR3 reads CASSFSGLAEEYF. The CDR3 DNA sequence: TGTGCCAGCAGCTTCAGCGGACTAGCGGAGGAATACTTC. The entire variable domain, with the rest obtained from reference TRBV7-9 and TRBJ2-5, is as follows: DTGVSQNPRHKITKRGQNVTFRCDPISEHNRLYWYRQTLGQGPEFLTYFQNEAQLEKSRLLSDRFSAERPKGSFSTLEIQRTEQGDSAMYLCASSFSGLAEEYFGPGTRLLVL.

This clonotype was recorded many times. The CDR3 sequence is CASSLASGGPQDTQYF. CDR3 nucleotides: TGTGCCAGCAGCTTAGCGAGCGGGGGACCGCAAGATACGCAGTATTTT. The chain is built from TRBV7-2 and TRBJ2-3; 8 bases match TRBD2. The junction had 7 bases not matched to a gene; V was cut back by 0 bases and J by 5 bases. Germline-derived CDR1 and CDR2 are SGHTA and FQGNSA. The length of the CDR3 is 16 residues.

This clonotype was found many times. V and J are TRBV7-9 and TRBJ1-2; D not certain. CDR1 is SEHNR, CDR2 FQNEAQ, per germline (reference sequence). Trimming stripped 5 bases from V and 2 bases from J, with 9 bases between. The CDR3 extends over 13 amino acids. For the CDR3, the DNA is TGTGCCAGCAGCGAACTATGGAACTATGGCTACACCTTC. Amino acid sequence: CASSELWNYGYTF.

Ten or more counts support this clonotype. V gene TRBV7-2 combines with J gene TRBJ2-3; possible D gene TRBD2, 6 bases. Germline lookup yields CDR1 SGHTA and CDR2 FQGNSA. The CDR3 covers 16 residues. V was shortened by 5 bases and J by 0 bases, with 15 bases between the two germline ends. CDR3 nucleotides: TGTGCCAGCAGCCCCCAGTCGGGGGTCAGCACAGATACGCAGTATTTT. It specifies CASSPQSGVSTDTQYF.

This clonotype was counted ten times or more. This chain joins TRBV4-3 and TRBJ2-2, with 8 bases aligning to TRBD1. This CDR3 is built from 16 residues. Trimming took 4 bases from V and 0 from J; bases not matched to a gene: 4. Per the germline V gene, CDR1 is LGHNA and CDR2 is YSLEER. CDR3 coding DNA: TGCGCCAGCAGCCGAAAGACAGGGGCGAACACCGGGGAGCTGTTTTTT. Residues: CASSRKTGANTGELFF.

The chain carries TRBV2 and TRBJ2-6; D gene ambiguous. Trimming left V 7 bases short and J 4 bases short, with 8 bases between. Germline CDR1 is SNHLY and CDR2 is FYNNEI. The CDR3 spans 13 residues. The CDR3 DNA reads as TGTGCCAGCAACCCACCCGGGGCCAACGTCCTGACTTTC. Its protein product is CASNPPGANVLTF.

This sequence joins TRBV20-1 and TRBJ2-2; 7 bases fit TRBD1. The junction had 6 bases not matched to a gene; V was cut back by 3 bases and J by 8 bases. Germline V gives CDR1 DFQATT, CDR2 SNEGSKA (reference sequence). The CDR3 covers 13 residues. The CDR3 loop is CSASDRELGELFF. CDR3 in DNA: TGCAGTGCTAGCGACAGGGAATTAGGGGAGCTGTTTTTT.

This clonotype was detected ten times or more. V and J are TRBV7-2 and TRBJ1-5; tentative D call: TRBD1 (5 bases). This CDR3 has 14 residues. V was clipped by 2 bases and J by 3 bases, with 8 bases between them. CDR1 SGHTA and CDR2 FQGNSA come from the germline V gene. CDR3 sequence (DNA): TGTGCCAGCAGCTTAAAGGGGAACAATCAGCCCCAGCATTTT. As protein: CASSLKGNNQPQHF.

This clonotype was seen a handful of times. The chain uses TRBV27 and TRBJ1-1; D gene unclear. The CDR3 consists of 14 residues. The germline V gene has CDR1 MNHEY and CDR2 SMNVEV (reference sequence). V was clipped by 6 bases and J by 0 bases, with 11 bases between them. CDR3 coding DNA: TGTGCCAGCAGAAAGCAGCCATTGAACACTGAAGCTTTCTTT. This gives the protein CASRKQPLNTEAFF.

This clonotype was seen at least ten times. The V call is TRBV5-6, the J call TRBJ2-2, with no clear D. There are 14 residues in the CDR3. Trimming took 7 bases from V and 4 from J, leaving 14 bases between them. CDR1 and CDR2 (germline): SGHDT, YYEEEE. In nucleotides, the CDR3 is TGTGCCAGCTCACCCCTCTACGTCACCGGGGAGCTGTTTTTT. Amino acids: CASSPLYVTGELFF.

This clonotype turned up a few times. The rearrangement uses TRBV7-8 and TRBJ1-5; possible D gene TRBD1, 5 bases. Looked up from germline, CDR1 is SGHVS and CDR2 is FQNEAQ. This CDR3 has 14 residues. Trimming shortened V by 1 base and J by 5 bases, and 9 bases separated the two germline ends. CDR3 protein: CASSLGQTYQPQHF. The CDR3 nucleotides are TGTGCCAGCAGCTTAGGACAGACTTATCAGCCCCAGCATTTT.

V and J are TRBV12-5 and TRBJ1-5; 8 bases are a match to TRBD1. Unmatched junction bases numbered 10, after V lost 2 bases and J lost 4 bases. The CDR3 contains 17 residues. The V gene's germline CDR1 is LGHNT and CDR2 FRNRAP. The CDR3 DNA reads TGTGCTAGTGGTTTGTCGCCGGGACAGGTAGGAAATCAGCCCCAGCATTTT. Protein product: CASGLSPGQVGNQPQHF.

This clonotype was counted many times. The J gene is TRBJ2-2, the V gene TRBV10-3; D might be TRBD2 (5 bases). This CDR3 has 14 residues. The V gene's germline CDR1 is ENHRY and CDR2 SYGVKD. The V end lost 6 bases, the J end lost 0 bases, and 8 bases lay between the germline ends. In nucleotides, the CDR3 is TGTGCCATCAGGAGGGTAACGAACACCGGGGAGCTGTTTTTT. Protein product: CAIRRVTNTGELFF.

The sample holds many counts of this clonotype. For the CDR3, the DNA is TGTGCCAGCAGCCAAGTGCTCGTGGGACAGAACTACGAGCAGTACTTC. This gives the protein CASSQVLVGQNYEQYF. J is TRBJ2-7 and V is TRBV3-1; 7 nucleotides agree with TRBD1. V lost 1 base, J lost 3 bases, and 9 bases stayed unmatched. The CDR3 extends over 16 amino acids. The V gene's germline CDR1 is LGHDT and CDR2 YNNKEL (reference sequence).